These 2 T cell receptor beta chains originate from one sample sequenced in a study of OX40 agonist ivuxolimab in advanced cancers. The data were produced by immunoSEQ multiplex PCR, yet TCRdb's version contains in-frame clones alone and is incomplete. The table records about 41,000 clones, around 81% of them present only once. This sample comprised CD4+ or CD8+ T cells sorted from blood, obtained in a trial of the OX40 agonist ivuxolimab. The receptors come from an adult with an advanced solid tumor such as melanoma, head and neck, liver or kidney cancer.

The chain has TRBV9 and TRBJ2-3; TRBD1 might be the D (5 bases). V lost 4 bases and J 0 bases, leaving 12 bases between the germline ends. Germline V gives CDR1 SGDLS, CDR2 YYNGEE. The CDR3 extends over 15 amino acids. Here the CDR3 DNA reads TGTGCCAGCAGCCTGGACACACTAAGCACAGATACGCAGTATTTT. Protein product: CASSLDTLSTDTQYF.

The chain employs TRBV27 and TRBJ2-7, with 7 positions matching TRBD1. Germline V gives CDR1 MNHEY, CDR2 SMNVEV (reference sequence). V was pared by 3 bases and J by 7 bases, with 12 bases of the junction left unmatched. CDR3 size: 15 residues. Written as DNA, the CDR3 is TGTGCCAGCAGTTTCCCCGGACTTAGGGGGCGGGAGCAGTACTTC. This encodes CASSFPGLRGREQYF.